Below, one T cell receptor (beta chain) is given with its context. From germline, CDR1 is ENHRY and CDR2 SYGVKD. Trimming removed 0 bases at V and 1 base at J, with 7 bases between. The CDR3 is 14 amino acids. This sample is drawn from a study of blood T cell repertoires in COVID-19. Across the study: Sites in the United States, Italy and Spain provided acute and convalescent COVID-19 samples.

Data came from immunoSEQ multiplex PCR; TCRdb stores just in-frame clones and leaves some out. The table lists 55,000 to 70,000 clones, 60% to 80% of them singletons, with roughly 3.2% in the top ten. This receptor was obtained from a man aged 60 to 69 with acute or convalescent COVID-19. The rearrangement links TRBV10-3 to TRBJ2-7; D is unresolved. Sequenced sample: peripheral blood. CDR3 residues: CAISESGGSYEQYF. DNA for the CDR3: TGTGCCATCAGTGAGTCCGGCGGTTCCTACGAGCAGTACTTC.